Presented here are 18 T cell receptor beta chains from one specimen sequenced in a study of spatial heterogeneity in lung cancer. Antigens for these TCRs are unknown. TCRdb passed the 5' RACE reads through MiXCR, listing each CDR3 protein once. This table holds approximately 2,200 distinct CDR3 sequences, 15% found once. Stated time point: sample taken at primary tumor resection. The study, taken as a whole, reports: Mutation tallies in tumors tracked expanded intratumoral alpha and beta TCR counts.

The sample consisted of lung tumor tissue, taken at surgery. Receptors were obtained from a male donor with early-stage non-small cell lung cancer.

This clonotype occurred many times. The V call is TRBV7-9, the J call TRBJ2-1; D is perhaps TRBD2 (5 bases). Trimming removed 5 bases at V and 13 bases at J, with 12 bases between. The CDR3 contains 11 residues. Germline CDR1 SEHNR, CDR2 FQNEAQ (reference sequence). CDR3 region: CASSSYREQFF. In nucleotides, the CDR3 is TGTGCCAGCAGCAGCTACCGGGAACAGTTCTTC.

This clonotype counts as medium-sized. The rearrangement links TRBV3-1 to TRBJ1-2; TRBD1 matches at 11 bases. The CDR3 has 15 amino acids. Trimming cost V 6 bases and J 6 bases; bases outside gene matches: 9. Germline CDR1 reads LGHDT; CDR2 reads YNNKEL (reference sequence). The CDR3 protein is CASSGGWTGGNGYTF. In nucleotides, the CDR3 is TGTGCCAGCAGTGGCGGGTGGACAGGGGGCAATGGCTACACCTTC. Combining the CDR3 with reference TRBV3-1 and TRBJ1-2 gives the whole variable domain DTAVSQTPKYLVTQMGNDKSIKCEQNLGHDTMYWYKQDSKKFLKIMFSYNNKELIINETVPNRFSPKSPDKAHLNLHINSLELGDSAVYFCASSGGWTGGNGYTFGSGTRLTVV.

Judged by abundance, this clonotype is medium-sized (0.01 to 0.1%). The rearrangement joins TRBV6-5 to TRBJ2-1, with 13 bases identical to TRBD2. The CDR3 is made up of 14 amino acids. V dropped 4 bases and J dropped 9; count of bases not matched to a gene: 3. Germline V gene data show CDR1 as MNHEY and CDR2 as SVGAGI. The CDR3 is CASSWTSGRSEQFF. The CDR3 nucleotides read TGTGCCAGCAGTTGGACTAGCGGGAGAAGTGAGCAGTTCTTC.

The chain recombines TRBV6-2 or TRBV6-3 with TRBJ2-7; D might be TRBD2 (6 bases). Germline V CDR1 and CDR2: MNHEY, SVGEGT. The CDR3 has 14 amino acids. V lost 5 bases, J lost 4 bases, and 15 bases lay in between. This chain's CDR3 is CASSLAGLRYEQYF. In nucleotides, the CDR3 is TGTGCCAGCAGTCTCGCGGGACTCCGATACGAGCAGTACTTC.

This clonotype came up many times. V gene TRBV9 combines with J gene TRBJ2-3, with D possibly matching TRBD2 (6 bases). The CDR3 contains 15 residues. Germline assignment: CDR1 SGDLS and CDR2 YYNGEE. The V gene lost 0 bases and the J gene lost 6 bases, with 14 bases spanning the gap. This CDR3 is CASSVGGGAADTQYF. DNA for the CDR3: TGTGCCAGCAGCGTAGGTGGAGGGGCAGCGGATACGCAGTATTTT.

In its sample, this clonotype is medium-sized. The chain joins TRBV7-2 to TRBJ2-1, with D maybe TRBD1 (6 bases). This CDR3 is built from 14 residues. CDR1 is SGHTA and CDR2 is FQGNSA in the germline V gene. Trimming removed 6 bases from V and 8 bases from J, with 17 bases in between. The CDR3 is CASSVQGFSDEQFF. The CDR3 region has the DNA TGTGCCAGCAGTGTACAGGGCTTTAGTGATGAGCAGTTCTTC.

This clonotype showed up many times. The CDR3 region is CASSPPEGQPQHF. CDR3 coding DNA: TGCGCCAGCAGCCCACCGGAGGGCCAGCCCCAGCATTTT. The chain uses TRBV5-1 and TRBJ1-5; D ambiguous. Germline-derived CDR1 and CDR2 are SGHRS and YFSETQ. V was cut by 4 bases and J by 7 bases, with 12 bases left in between. This CDR3 is built from 13 residues. The full variable domain, in which reference TRBV5-1 and TRBJ1-5 provide the parts outside the CDR3, is KAGVTQTPRYLIKTRGQQVTLSCSPISGHRSVSWYQQTPGQGLQFLFEYFSETQRNKGNFPGRFSGRQFSNSRSEMNVSTLELGDSALYLCASSPPEGQPQHFGDGTRLSIL.

This clonotype is medium-sized (0.01 to 0.1%). The J gene is TRBJ2-3, the V gene TRBV5-1; 8 bases map to TRBD1. In germline, CDR1 is SGHRS, CDR2 YFSETQ. This CDR3 is 14 amino acids long. The V and J ends lost 6 bases and 6 bases, in that order; junction bases with no gene match: 9. CDR3 sequence (DNA): TGCGCCAGCAACCCATCGACAGGGGAGGATACGCAGTATTTT. Translating it yields CASNPSTGEDTQYF.

This clonotype was found many times. The CDR3 spells CASRPDRNRVGAFF. As DNA, the CDR3 is TGTGCAAGTCGCCCTGACAGGAACCGCGTAGGAGCTTTCTTT. This sequence joins TRBV12-2 and TRBJ1-1; the table names TRBD1, a call not compared with the DNA. TRBV12-2 is a pseudogene. This CDR3 has 14 amino acids.

In this sample, this clonotype is medium-sized. The chain is built from TRBV4-2 and TRBJ2-3; perhaps TRBD1 as D (6 bases). The CDR3 runs to 13 residues. Germline V lookup: CDR1 LGHNA, CDR2 YNFKEQ. Trimming cost V 0 bases and J 6 bases, with 7 bases left between them. The CDR3 bases are TGTGCCAGCAGCCAAGACAGGGGTGATACGCAGTATTTT. This sequence encodes CASSQDRGDTQYF.

By share, this clonotype ranks as large. The rearrangement links TRBV7-8 to TRBJ2-1; 11 bases agree with TRBD2. The CDR3 has 17 residues. The V segment lost 1 base and the J segment 7 bases; nucleotides outside the gene matches: 9. Per germline, CDR1 SGHVS and CDR2 FQNEAQ. CDR3 nucleotide sequence: TGTGCCAGCAGCTTAGGAGGGACTAGCGGCCTGGGAAATGAGCAGTTCTTC. Protein: CASSLGGTSGLGNEQFF.

Relative to its sample, this clonotype is medium-sized (0.01 to 0.1%). This sequence joins TRBV7-9 and TRBJ2-2; D unclear. The CDR3 is made up of 14 amino acids. In germline, CDR1 is SEHNR, CDR2 FQNEAQ (reference sequence). Trimming left V 3 bases short and J 4 bases short, with 9 bases between. CDR3 nucleotides: TGTGCCAGCAGCTTGGCCGGCTCCACCGGGGAGCTGTTTTTT. Translating it yields CASSLAGSTGELFF.

The chain carries TRBV5-1 and TRBJ2-3; possibly TRBD2 for D (7 bases). This CDR3 has 16 amino acids. The V and J ends lost 0 bases and 2 bases respectively, with 13 bases between them. Germline CDR1 and CDR2: SGHRS and YFSETQ. The CDR3 region is CASSLEQGGHTDTQYF. The CDR3 DNA reads as TGCGCCAGCAGCTTGGAACAGGGAGGGCACACAGATACGCAGTATTTT. The variable domain in full, completed from reference TRBV5-1 and TRBJ2-3, reads KAGVTQTPRYLIKTRGQQVTLSCSPISGHRSVSWYQQTPGQGLQFLFEYFSETQRNKGNFPGRFSGRQFSNSRSEMNVSTLELGDSALYLCASSLEQGGHTDTQYFGPGTRLTVL.

This clonotype has at least ten counts. This sequence joins TRBV20-1 and TRBJ1-4; 10 bases agree with TRBD1. J was trimmed by 8 bases and V by 3 bases; bases with no gene match: 6. CDR3 size: 14 residues. Germline V CDR1 and CDR2: DFQATT, SNEGSKA (reference sequence). The CDR3, as DNA: TGCAGTGCTAGGGGGGACAGGGGTGGCGAAAAACTGTTTTTT. This encodes CSARGDRGGEKLFF.

By share of the sample, this clonotype is medium-sized. This chain joins TRBV7-2 and TRBJ1-2, with no clear D. Per germline, CDR1 SGHTA and CDR2 FQGNSA. V was clipped by 1 base and J by 3 bases, with 9 bases between them. The CDR3 is 14 amino acids. For the CDR3, the DNA is TGTGCCAGCAGCTTAGAGACCGACTACTATGGCTACACCTTC. Translation: CASSLETDYYGYTF. Full variable domain (missing parts from reference TRBV7-2 and TRBJ1-2): GAGVSQSPSNKVTEKGKDVELRCDPISGHTALYWYRQSLGQGLEFLIYFQGNSAPDKSGLPSDRFSAERTGGSVSTLTIQRTQQEDSAVYLCASSLETDYYGYTFGSGTRLTVV.

By proportion, this clonotype is medium-sized (0.01 to 0.1%). J is TRBJ2-7 and V is TRBV9, with D unresolved. Germline V gene data show CDR1 as SGDLS and CDR2 as YYNGEE. CDR3 length equals 13 residues. Trimming removed 4 bases at V and 5 bases at J, with 13 bases between. The CDR3, as DNA: TGTGCCAGCAGCCCCTACTTGGTCAACGAGCAGTACTTC. Translation: CASSPYLVNEQYF.

This clonotype was detected many times. The DNA of the CDR3 is TGTGCCAGCAGCTTGTCTAGCTTGAACACCGGGGAGCTGTTTTTT. The encoded protein is CASSLSSLNTGELFF. The V and J genes are TRBV11-1 and TRBJ2-2, with a weak D call TRBD2 (5 bases). Germline V CDR1 and CDR2: SGHAT, FQDESV (reference sequence). Trimming cost V 3 bases and J 1 base, with 9 bases left between them. The CDR3 spans 15 residues.

By sample share, this clonotype is medium-sized. This chain links TRBV6-6 with TRBJ2-7, with 7 nucleotides matching TRBD1. V dropped 8 bases and J dropped 1; count of bases not matched to a gene: 5. CDR3 length equals 13 residues. Germline loops: CDR1 MNHNY, CDR2 SVGAGI (reference sequence). CDR3 DNA: TGTGCCAGCGCTAGGGGGCGATCCTACGAGCAGTACTTC. Encoded protein: CASARGRSYEQYF.